One sample yielded the 2 T cell receptor beta chains listed below, sequenced in a study of radiation and T cells in renal cell carcinoma. Using immunoSEQ multiplex PCR, the repertoire was profiled, and TCRdb retains in-frame clones only, with some absent. The data contain 60,000 to 80,000 clones, about 81% of them singletons. Time point noted: blood 2 weeks post-SBRT. The treatment denotes: 15 Gy SBRT to primary tumor, nephrectomy 4 weeks later. The sequenced sample was blood, obtained from a patient whose treatment included radiotherapy and nephrectomy. Receptors were obtained from a man in his fifties or sixties with renal cell carcinoma.

The chain recombines TRBV7-2 with TRBJ1-4; D uncertain. V was pared by 3 bases and J by 8 bases, with 10 bases between. The CDR3 has 13 residues. The germline CDR1 and CDR2 sequences are SGHTA and FQGNSA. The CDR3 nucleotides are TGTGCCAGCAGCTTGAGCGGGAGGGAAAAACTGTTTTTT. Protein: CASSLSGREKLFF. Using reference TRBV7-2 and TRBJ1-4 for the parts outside the CDR3, the full variable domain is GAGVSQSPSNKVTEKGKDVELRCDPISGHTALYWYRQSLGQGLEFLIYFQGNSAPDKSGLPSDRFSAERTGGSVSTLTIQRTQQEDSAVYLCASSLSGREKLFFGSGTQLSVL.

This clone has a single count. This chain uses TRBV27 with TRBJ2-3; D possibly corresponds to TRBD1 (5 bases). CDR1 is MNHEY and CDR2 is SMNVEV in the germline V gene (reference sequence). The ends were cut back, 5 bases at V and 0 bases at J, with 12 bases in the middle. The CDR3 contains 15 residues. This chain's CDR3 is CASSPWGTSTDTQYF. Written as DNA, the CDR3 is TGTGCCAGCAGTCCTTGGGGCACTAGCACAGATACGCAGTATTTT.